This T cell receptor (beta chain) was identified during a study of T cells in Graves' hyperthyroidism and ophthalmopathy. Amplified TCR beta CDR3 regions derived from RNA transcripts. A set of HTBI primers served as the primers for a first-round RT-PCR of the TCR CDR3. MiXCR, applied by TCRdb to the multiplex PCR reads, yields one record per CDR3 protein. The sample contains approximately 430,000 distinct CDR3 sequences, under 15% of which appear only once. This clonotype was observed at least ten times. V was clipped by 0 bases and J by 0 bases, with 3 bases between them. This CDR3 region has 13 residues. Germline V gene data show CDR1 as SGHKS and CDR2 as YYEKEE (reference sequence).

This TCR was recovered from a man aged 18 to 30 with Graves' ophthalmopathy. The chain couples TRBV5-5 to TRBJ2-5; D remains ambiguous. The sample taken for sequencing was blood. The DNA for the CDR3 is TGTGCCAGCAGCTTGGTTGACCAAGAGACCCAGTACTTC. Protein sequence: CASSLVDQETQYF.